Detailed here is one T cell receptor beta chain. This sample stems from a study of T cell changes during pregnancy in multiple sclerosis. Sequencing used immunoSEQ multiplex PCR; TCRdb keeps in-frame clones, though not all of them. The repertoire holds 85,000 to 130,000 clones, 85% to 95% seen once, with about 0.9% in the top ten. Trimming stripped 6 bases from V and 4 bases from J, with 10 bases between. This CDR3 has 12 amino acids. CDR1 and CDR2 from the germline V gene are MNHEY and SVGAGI. The chain is built from TRBV6-5 and TRBJ2-7; tentative D call: TRBD1 (5 bases). The sample here was peripheral blood, taken before pregnancy. The clonotype comes from a female donor with multiple sclerosis, enrolled in a pregnancy study. DNA of the CDR3: TGTGCCAGCAGAGGGGTAGGTTACGAGCAGTACTTC. Protein: CASRGVGYEQYF.